The 28 T cell receptor beta chains presented below share a single source sample, sequenced in a study of Graves' ophthalmopathy and Graves' hyperthyroidism. Amplification targeted the TCR beta CDR3 regions, with RNA transcripts as the source material. First-round RT-PCR employed HTBI primers, with a second-round multiplex PCR after it. TCRdb used MiXCR to reprocess the multiplex PCR reads, holding one entry per CDR3 protein. The repertoire holds approximately 540,000 distinct CDR3 sequences, roughly 39% seen once, with around 4% in the top ten. The sequenced sample consisted of peripheral blood or thyroid tissue (not recorded which). These receptors were obtained from an adult man with Graves' hyperthyroidism.

This clonotype was detected many times. This chain uses TRBV12-3 or TRBV12-4 with TRBJ1-1; no reliable D call. V lost 2 bases to trimming and J lost 0 bases, with 10 bases between them. The CDR3 is 15 residues long. Here the CDR3 reads CASSLLPGLNTEAFF. CDR3 in DNA: TGTGCCAGCAGTTTATTGCCGGGCTTGAACACTGAAGCTTTCTTT.

In this sample, this clonotype turned up many times. This chain connects TRBV5-1 to TRBJ2-5, with D possibly being TRBD2 (5 bases). V lost 0 bases to trimming and J lost 7 bases, with 16 bases between them. The CDR3 is 15 amino acids. The germline V gene has CDR1 SGHRS and CDR2 YFSETQ. The CDR3 here is CASSLEVGRPGTQYF. The CDR3, as DNA: TGCGCCAGCAGCTTGGAGGTGGGGAGACCGGGGACCCAGTACTTC.

This clonotype was counted many times. This sequence joins TRBV29-1 and TRBJ1-1; D remains unclear. The CDR3 loop spans 12 amino acids. V was cut by 4 bases and J by 2 bases, with 8 bases left in between. Germline CDR1 reads SQVTM; CDR2 reads ANQGSEA. This CDR3 is CSVGGINTEAFF. The CDR3 region has the DNA TGCAGCGTTGGAGGTATAAACACTGAAGCTTTCTTT.

This clonotype showed up just once. A read error may be the cause here, since a much bigger clone is one base away. V gene TRBV10-3 combines with J gene TRBJ1-1, with D unresolved. Germline-derived CDR1 and CDR2 are ENHRY and SYGVKD. CDR3 size: 13 residues. The CDR3 DNA follows: TGTGCCATCAGGGGAGACCTGAACACTGAAGCTTACTTT. Translating it yields CAIRGDLNTEAYF.

CDR3 nucleotide sequence: TGCAGCGCTCGGACAAGGCTGGGCTACGAGCAGTACTTC. Its translation is CSARTRLGYEQYF. The chain couples TRBV29-1 to TRBJ2-7; tentatively, D is TRBD1 (5 bases). Trimming removed 7 bases from V and 3 bases from J, with 16 bases in between. The CDR3 covers 13 residues. Germline lookup yields CDR1 SQVTM and CDR2 ANQGSEA.

Details on this clonotype: Relative to the germline gene, one junction end is altered; a read error may explain this. The chain joins TRBV12-3 or TRBV12-4 to TRBJ2-5, with 8 bases that match TRBD1. This CDR3 has 15 amino acids. The CDR3 region is CAISVGQGADETQYF. The DNA of the CDR3 is TGTGCCATCAGTGTGGGGCAGGGGGCCGATGAGACCCAGTACTTC.

This clonotype was picked up a small number of times. This sequence joins TRBV24-1 and TRBJ2-3; 10 nucleotides agree with TRBD2. The germline gives CDR1 KGHDR, CDR2 SFDVKD. The J segment lost 4 bases and the V segment lost 0 bases, leaving 3 bases of the junction unmatched. This CDR3 is built from 16 residues. The CDR3 DNA sequence: TGTGCCACCAGTGATTTGACTAGCGGGATGTCAGATACGCAGTATTTT. It yields the protein CATSDLTSGMSDTQYF.

This clonotype appeared many times. The V call is TRBV20-1, the J call TRBJ1-2, with unresolved D. CDR3 size: 12 residues. The germline gives CDR1 DFQATT, CDR2 SNEGSKA (reference sequence). Trimming took off 0 bases at V and 7 bases at J, with 9 bases between the two ends. The CDR3 is CSAREEGGGYTF. CDR3 DNA: TGCAGTGCTAGAGAAGAGGGTGGTGGCTACACCTTC.

On this clonotype: At one end, the junction sequence differs from germline, possibly due to a read error. CDR3 sequence reads: CASSEVGAEAFF. CDR3 nucleotide sequence: TGTGCCAGCAGTGAAGTTGGGGCTGAAGCCTTCTTT. The chain employs TRBV6-1 and TRBJ1-1; possible D gene TRBD1, 5 bases. Germline CDR1 is MNHNS and CDR2 is SASEGT. The CDR3 extends over 12 amino acids.

With regard to this clonotype: A single base separates this from a much larger clone, so it may be a read error. The chain carries TRBV15 and TRBJ2-7, with D maybe TRBD1 (5 bases). The length of the CDR3 is 13 residues. Per the germline V gene, CDR1 is LNHNV and CDR2 is YYDKDF (reference sequence). CDR3 sequence reads: CATGRTGTYEQYF. The DNA of the CDR3 is TGTGCCACCGGCAGAACAGGTACCTACGAGCAGTACTTC.

This chain links TRBV10-3 with TRBJ1-2, with 12 nucleotides matching TRBD1. The CDR3 runs 13 residues. Germline V CDR1 and CDR2: ENHRY, SYGVKD. V lost 10 bases and J lost 7; bases outside the gene matches: 7. CDR3 bases: TGTGCCACTCCGGGACAGGGGGCAAGTGGCTACACCTTC. Its protein is CATPGQGASGYTF.

The chain uses TRBV29-1 and TRBJ1-3; a weak D match, TRBD1 (5 bases). The germline gives CDR1 SQVTM, CDR2 ANQGSEA. CDR3 length equals 14 residues. Trimming pared 6 bases from V and 3 bases from J, leaving 15 bases between. The CDR3 DNA is TGCAGCGTCGCGGGACTCAGCTGTGGAAACACCATATATTTT. This gives the protein CSVAGLSCGNTIYF. The full variable domain, in which reference TRBV29-1 and TRBJ1-3 provide the parts outside the CDR3, is SAVISQKPSRDICQRGTSLTIQCQVDSQVTMMFWYRQQPGQSLTLIATANQGSEATYESGFVIDKFPISRPNLTFSTLTVSNMSPEDSSIYLCSVAGLSCGNTIYFGEGSWLTVV.

This chain links TRBV18 with TRBJ2-5; 9 nucleotides agree with TRBD1. Germline trimming cut 3 bases from V and 4 bases from J; bases unmatched to any gene: 6. The CDR3 runs to 15 residues. Germline lookup yields CDR1 KGHSH and CDR2 LQKENI. CDR3 sequence reads: CASSPTGTGRETQYF. In DNA form, the CDR3 reads TGTGCCAGCTCACCCACCGGGACAGGGCGAGAGACCCAGTACTTC.

This clonotype showed up just a few times. V usage is TRBV27 and J usage is TRBJ1-6, with no clear D. Germline values: CDR1 MNHEY, CDR2 SMNVEV (reference sequence). This CDR3 region has 16 residues. The V gene lost 7 bases and the J gene lost 0 bases, with 13 bases spanning the gap. CDR3 protein: CASTPNSRSYNSPLHF. CDR3 nucleotides: TGTGCCAGCACCCCGAACTCACGCTCCTATAATTCACCCCTCCACTTT.

This clonotype was detected only a few times. The chain recombines TRBV13 with TRBJ2-2; 12 bases agree with TRBD2. CDR3 length: 16 amino acids. CDR1 is PRHDT and CDR2 is FYEKMQ in the germline V gene (reference sequence). With 6 bases clipped from V and 5 bases from J, the junction kept 7 bases outside the gene matches. For the CDR3, the DNA is TGTGCCAGCAGACCAAGACTAGCGGGAGCTACCGGGGAGCTGTTTTTT. It yields the protein CASRPRLAGATGELFF.

This clonotype was seen many times. The chain links TRBV7-9 to TRBJ2-7; 10 bases line up with TRBD1. The CDR3 has 15 residues. Germline CDR1 is SEHNR and CDR2 is FQNEAQ (reference sequence). The J segment lost 0 bases and the V segment lost 3 bases, leaving 2 bases of the junction unmatched. CDR3 loop: CASSFRDRGSYEQYF. In nucleotides, the CDR3 is TGTGCCAGCAGCTTCCGGGACAGGGGCTCCTACGAGCAGTACTTC. Looking up the rest from reference TRBV7-9 and TRBJ2-7 gives the full variable domain: DTGVSQNPRHKITKRGQNVTFRCDPISEHNRLYWYRQTLGQGPEFLTYFQNEAQLEKSRLLSDRFSAERPKGSFSTLEIQRTEQGDSAMYLCASSFRDRGSYEQYFGPGTRLTVT.

The chain recombines TRBV24-1 with TRBJ2-5; 13 bases line up with TRBD2. Matching the DNA end better, TRBJ2-1 makes the J call doubtful. Per germline, CDR1 KGHDR and CDR2 SFDVKD. The length of the CDR3 is 19 residues. The CDR3 region has the DNA TGTGCCACCAGTGATTCCGGACTAGCGGGGGAGCCTTCCTACAATGAGCAGTTCTTC. Translation gives CATSDSGLAGEPSYNEQFF.

V is TRBV10-1 and J is TRBJ2-7; 8 bases fit TRBD1. In germline, CDR1 is WNHNN, CDR2 SYGVQD (reference sequence). This CDR3 is built from 14 residues. The V and J ends lost 2 bases and 3 bases, in that order; junction bases with no gene match: 3. The CDR3 reads CASSETGQVYEQYF. CDR3 bases: TGCGCCAGCAGTGAGACGGGACAGGTCTACGAGCAGTACTTC.

The chain couples TRBV10-2 to TRBJ2-3; 7 nucleotides match TRBD1. This CDR3 comprises 15 residues. Trimming cost V 2 bases and J 4 bases; bases outside gene matches: 6. Germline values: CDR1 WSHSY, CDR2 SAAADI. The CDR3 sequence is CASSEPGTGADTQYF. For the CDR3, the DNA is TGCGCCAGCAGTGAGCCCGGCACAGGGGCAGATACGCAGTATTTT.

This clonotype was counted ten times or more. The CDR3 DNA follows: TGTGCCATCAGGGACAGGTCCCTGCAAATATCTAACTATGGCTACACCTTC. Translation gives CAIRDRSLQISNYGYTF. V is TRBV10-3 and J is TRBJ1-2; TRBD1 agrees at 7 bases. This CDR3 has 17 residues. Germline V gives CDR1 ENHRY, CDR2 SYGVKD. The ends lost 6 bases at V and 0 bases at J; junction bases unmatched: 13.

The chain couples TRBV9 to TRBJ2-7; either TRBD1 or TRBD2 may supply D (6 bases each). The V end was cut by 0 bases, the J end by 0 bases, with 22 bases between. Germline V gene sequence: CDR1 SGDLS, CDR2 YYNGEE. The CDR3 contains 19 residues. This chain's CDR3 is CASSVGPSLRGDLSYEQYF. The CDR3 nucleotides read TGTGCCAGCAGCGTAGGGCCTAGCCTAAGGGGGGACCTCTCCTACGAGCAGTACTTC. Supplemented by reference TRBV9 and TRBJ2-7, the full variable domain reads DSGVTQTPKHLITATGQRVTLRCSPRSGDLSVYWYQQSLDQGLQFLIQYYNGEERAKGNILERFSAQQFPDLHSELNLSSLELGDSALYFCASSVGPSLRGDLSYEQYFGPGTRLTVT.

This chain joins TRBV24-1 and TRBJ1-5; D unresolved. The CDR3 loop spans 15 amino acids. Germline V gives CDR1 KGHDR, CDR2 SFDVKD. The germline V and J ends were trimmed by 3 bases and 14 bases, with 22 bases remaining between them. The CDR3 loop reads CATSDHSGKVSNEHF. The CDR3 DNA reads as TGTGCCACCAGTGATCACAGCGGGAAGGTCTCCAATGAGCATTTT.

This clonotype has a count of ten or more. The V and J genes are TRBV5-8 and TRBJ2-7, with TRBD2 identical over 8 bases. Looked up from germline, CDR1 is SGHTS and CDR2 is YDEGEE. The CDR3 is made up of 14 amino acids. V gave up 6 bases and J gave up 1 base; unmatched junction bases: 6. This chain's CDR3 is CASTSAGGSYEQYF. The CDR3 DNA reads TGTGCCAGCACCTCGGCGGGGGGTTCCTACGAGCAGTACTTC.

The chain recombines TRBV2 with TRBJ2-7; TRBD2 is a possible D gene (6 bases). The length of the CDR3 is 11 residues. V was pared by 8 bases and J by 7 bases, with 12 bases between. CDR1 and CDR2 from the germline V gene are SNHLY and FYNNEI. CDR3 nucleotides: TGTGCCAGCTCGGGGACTGGGGAGCAGTACTTC. As protein: CASSGTGEQYF.

This clonotype was recorded many times. The chain combines TRBV15 with TRBJ2-7; D might be TRBD2 (7 bases). V lost 1 base and J lost 6, with 13 bases in between. The length of the CDR3 is 14 residues. Germline-derived CDR1 and CDR2 are LNHNV and YYDKDF (reference sequence). The CDR3 DNA sequence: TGTGCCACCAGCAGAGTGGGGAGGGGGACCGAGCAGTACTTC. Encoded protein: CATSRVGRGTEQYF.

Notes on this clonotype: A single base separates this from a much larger clone, so it may be a read error. The chain carries TRBV5-4 and TRBJ2-5; 7 bases align to TRBD1. Losses at the gene ends were 3 bases for V and 0 bases for J; bases not matched to a gene: 5. Germline CDR1 is SGHNT and CDR2 is YYREEE (reference sequence). This CDR3 is built from 15 residues. For the CDR3, the DNA is TGTGCCAGCAGCTCGTCTAGGGGGCACCAAGAGACCCAGTACTTC. The encoded protein is CASSSSRGHQETQYF. Drawing the rest from reference TRBV5-4 and TRBJ2-5, the complete variable domain is ETGVTQSPTHLIKTRGQQVTLRCSSQSGHNTVSWYQQALGQGPQFIFQYYREEENGRGNFPPRFSGLQFPNYSSELNVNALELDDSALYLCASSSSRGHQETQYFGPGTRLLVL.

In its sample, this clonotype was seen many times. The chain combines TRBV20-1 with TRBJ2-5, with D possibly TRBD1 on 6 matching bases. V lost 3 bases to trimming and J lost 4 bases, with 15 bases between them. Germline lookup yields CDR1 DFQATT and CDR2 SNEGSKA (reference sequence). The CDR3 is 14 residues long. The CDR3 loop reads CSASRDNTGETQYF. In DNA form, the CDR3 reads TGCAGTGCTAGTCGGGACAATACAGGAGAGACCCAGTACTTC.

In the case of this clonotype: One base away lies a much larger clone, so this may be a sequencing read error. The gene calls are TRBV19 and TRBJ1-1; 7 bases are a match to TRBD1. Looked up from germline, CDR1 is LNHDA and CDR2 is SQIVND (reference sequence). The CDR3 is made up of 14 amino acids. CDR3 nucleotide sequence: TGTGCCAGTAGCAAGACAGGGATGAACACTCAAGCTTTCTTT. This codes for CASSKTGMNTQAFF.